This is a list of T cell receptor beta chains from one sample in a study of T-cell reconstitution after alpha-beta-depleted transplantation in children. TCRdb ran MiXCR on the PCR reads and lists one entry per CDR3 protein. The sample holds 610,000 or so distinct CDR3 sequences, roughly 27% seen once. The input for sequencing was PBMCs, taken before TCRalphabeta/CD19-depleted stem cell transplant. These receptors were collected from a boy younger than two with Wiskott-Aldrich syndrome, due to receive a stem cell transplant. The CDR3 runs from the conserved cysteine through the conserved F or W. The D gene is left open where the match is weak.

CDR3aa: CASSKETYFSSYEQYF
d_gene: -
len: 16
v_gene: TRBV21-1

CDR3aa: CSVAIGPSNTGELFF
d_gene: -
len: 15
v_gene: TRBV29-1

CDR3aa: CASKGRLASNTQYF
d_gene: -
len: 14
v_gene: TRBV28

CDR3aa: CASSLHSAGHYERYF
d_gene: -
len: 15
v_gene: TRBV12-3/TRBV12-4

CDR3aa: CASRQATNTGELFF
d_gene: -
len: 14
v_gene: TRBV11-2

CDR3aa: CSAGLAGFYNEQFF
d_gene: TRBD2
len: 14
v_gene: TRBV20-1

CDR3aa: CASSPRARQYF
d_gene: -
len: 11
v_gene: TRBV28

CDR3aa: CASARRVRYEQYF
d_gene: -
len: 13
v_gene: TRBV12-3/TRBV12-4

CDR3aa: CASSLGVSYYEQYF
d_gene: -
len: 14
v_gene: TRBV5-1

CDR3aa: CAISDSRGTDTQYF
d_gene: -
len: 14
v_gene: TRBV10-3

CDR3aa: CASSYEAGLTDTQYF
d_gene: TRBD2
len: 15
v_gene: TRBV5-1

CDR3aa: CASSLGKGNSPLHF
d_gene: -
len: 14
v_gene: TRBV5-1

CDR3aa: CASTVRLAYNEQFF
d_gene: -
len: 14
v_gene: TRBV12-3/TRBV12-4

CDR3aa: CASSHISTSTDTQYF
d_gene: -
len: 15
v_gene: TRBV4-1

CDR3aa: CSARASGTAYEKLFF
d_gene: TRBD1
len: 15
v_gene: TRBV20-1

CDR3aa: CASSPPDRVSGELFF
d_gene: TRBD1
len: 15
v_gene: TRBV2